This T cell receptor beta chain was sequenced in a study of shared clonotypes between healthy human individuals. Overall study context: Each donor's CD8 memory used one plate, CD8 naive two, each CD4 subset three. Study-wide findings and caveats: The naive CD4 repertoires of a few donors were compared, and around 4.9% of clonotypes were shared.

The CDR3 length is 16 residues. The repertoire was sequenced with immunoSEQ multiplex PCR; TCRdb's copy has only in-frame clones and lacks some. The sample records over a million clones, 98% being singletons. This clone was seen just once. Its antigen remains unidentified. The chain employs TRBV12-1 and TRBJ2-7; TRBD1 is the table's D call, not checked against the DNA. TRBV12-1 counts as a pseudogene. This TCR came from a man aged 25 to 45 in good health. Sequencing was performed on naive CD4+ T cells sorted from blood. Subset described: CD45RA+ positively selected. The CDR3 protein is CASNILRQGPPYEQYF. CDR3 nucleotides: TGTGCCAGCAACATCCTGAGACAGGGGCCCCCCTACGAGCAGTACTTC.